Listed below are T cell receptor beta chains from one sample, sequenced in a study of blood T cell repertoires in COVID-19. The method was immunoSEQ multiplex PCR; TCRdb's version includes in-frame clones alone and lacks a portion of them. Of some 160,000 clones in the sample, around 92% were seen once. Sequencing input: peripheral blood. Every receptor here comes from a man aged 55-75 years with acute or convalescent COVID-19. CDR3s include the opening cysteine and the closing phenylalanine or tryptophan. Fields, in order: clone size, J gene, V gene, D gene, CDR3 protein, CDR3 DNA. D genes are given only for firm matches. The size field is filled for only some rows; it gives once, few, many or a size class.

>-|TRBJ2-7|TRBV11-2|-
CASSLRHPTYEQYF
TGTGCCAGCAGCTTAAGACACCCGACCTACGAGCAGTACTTC
>-|TRBJ2-1|TRBV7-9|TRBD2
CASSLAAGGVEQFF
TGTGCCAGCAGCTTAGCCGCGGGGGGCGTTGAGCAGTTCTTC
>-|TRBJ2-7|TRBV11-2|-
CASSLVGGGYEQYF
TGTGCCAGCAGCTTAGTCGGGGGAGGCTACGAGCAGTACTTC
>-|TRBJ1-2|TRBV29-1|TRBD1
CSVASDREGGYTF
TGCAGCGTTGCCTCTGACAGGGAAGGAGGCTACACCTTC
>-|TRBJ2-1|TRBV6-5|TRBD2
CASTSGGYYNEQFF
TGTGCCAGCACTAGCGGGGGTTACTACAATGAGCAGTTCTTC
>few|TRBJ1-2|TRBV18|-
CASSPSDTYGYTF
TGTGCCAGCTCACCTTCTGACACCTATGGCTACACCTTC
>-|TRBJ1-5|TRBV20-1|-
CSASPGTKNQPQHF
TGCAGTGCTAGTCCCGGGACAAAGAATCAGCCCCAGCATTTT
>-|TRBJ1-5|TRBV19|-
CASSTSRGNQPQHF
TGTGCCAGTAGTACCTCCAGGGGTAATCAGCCCCAGCATTTT
>few|TRBJ2-1|TRBV6-5|-
CASSQLTGIEQFF
TGTGCCAGCAGTCAACTTACAGGGATTGAGCAGTTCTTC
>-|TRBJ2-7|TRBV6-2/TRBV6-3|-
CASSYSIRNSYEQYF
TGTGCCAGCAGTTACTCGATCCGTAACAGCTACGAGCAGTACTTC
>-|TRBJ2-7|TRBV3-1/TRBV3-2|TRBD2
CASSPPGLAGSYEQYF
TGTGCCAGCAGCCCGCCCGGACTAGCGGGGTCCTACGAGCAGTACTTC
>-|TRBJ2-7|TRBV4-1|-
CASSQEGGPKTYEQYF
TGCGCCAGCAGCCAAGAGGGGGGACCGAAGACCTACGAGCAGTACTTC
>-|TRBJ1-6|TRBV20-1|-
CSASPSGGGSPLHF
TGCAGTGCTAGTCCTAGCGGGGGCGGTTCACCCCTCCACTTT
>-|TRBJ2-2|TRBV6-6|-
CASIRTGQNTGELFF
TGTGCCAGCATTAGAACTGGACAGAACACCGGGGAGCTGTTTTTT
>-|TRBJ1-4|TRBV2|TRBD1
CASRWGRGREKLFF
TGTGCCAGCAGGTGGGGCAGGGGGCGAGAAAAACTGTTTTTT
>once|TRBJ1-6|TRBV28|-
CASSLGGFYNSPLHF
TGTGCCAGCAGTTTAGGAGGGTTCTATAATTCACCCCTCCACTTT
>-|TRBJ1-2|TRBV7-9|-
CASSHGSNSLLYGYTF
TGTGCCAGCAGCCACGGGTCGAACTCCCTGCTCTATGGCTACACCTTC
>-|TRBJ1-1|TRBV19|TRBD1
CASSARTGLDTEAFF
TGTGCCAGTAGTGCCCGGACAGGGTTGGACACTGAAGCTTTCTTT
>few|TRBJ1-4|TRBV15|-
CATSRDRGALGHRDEKLFF
TGTGCCACCAGCAGAGATCGGGGGGCCCTTGGACACAGGGACGAAAAACTGTTTTTT
>medium-sized|TRBJ1-1|TRBV6-5|-
CASSYGTNTEAFF
TGTGCCAGCAGTTACGGCACGAACACTGAAGCTTTCTTT
>-|TRBJ1-2|TRBV3-1/TRBV3-2|-
CASSQNSQGSYGYTF
TGTGCCAGCAGCCAAAATTCGCAGGGTAGCTATGGCTACACCTTC
>-|TRBJ1-2|TRBV7-8|-
CASSLAGQGGYTF
TGTGCCAGCAGCTTAGCAGGGCAGGGTGGCTACACCTTC
>-|TRBJ2-1|TRBV5-1|-
CASSLLQGSYNEQFF
TGCGCCAGCAGCCTGCTACAGGGTTCCTACAATGAGCAGTTCTTC
>-|TRBJ1-2|TRBV5-4|-
CASSLGRGDGYTF
TGTGCCAGCAGCTTGGGCCGGGGAGATGGCTACACCTTC
>-|TRBJ1-2|TRBV21-1|-
CASSESFEIDRGGYTF
TGTGCCAGCAGCGAGTCCTTTGAGATAGACAGGGGTGGCTACACCTTC
>once|TRBJ1-4|TRBV19|TRBD1
CASSPTGTGLNEKLFF
TGTGCCAGTAGCCCCACTGGGACAGGCCTTAATGAAAAACTGTTTTTT
>-|TRBJ2-7|TRBV2|TRBD1
CASSEGQVLNEQYF
TGTGCCAGCAGTGAGGGACAGGTTCTCAACGAGCAGTACTTC
>-|TRBJ1-4|TRBV2|-
CASSARFNEKLFF
TGTGCCAGTTCTGCCAGATTTAATGAAAAACTGTTTTTT
>-|TRBJ2-7|TRBV6-5|-
CASRTQGWGEQYF
TGTGCCAGCAGGACACAGGGTTGGGGGGAGCAGTACTTC
>-|TRBJ2-4|TRBV3-1/TRBV3-2|-
CASSHSALAKNIQYF
TGTGCCAGCAGCCATAGCGCATTAGCCAAAAACATTCAGTACTTC
>-|TRBJ1-6|TRBV3-1/TRBV3-2|-
CASSQHEELPLHF
TGTGCCAGCAGCCAACACGAGGAGCTACCCCTCCACTTT
>-|TRBJ1-1|TRBV7-8|-
CASSLTYAEAFF
TGTGCCAGCAGCTTAACATACGCTGAAGCTTTCTTT
>-|TRBJ2-2|TRBV12-5|-
CASGPTNTGELFF
TGTGCTAGTGGTCCTACGAACACCGGGGAGCTGTTTTTT
>once|TRBJ2-1|TRBV7-8|TRBD1
CASSLRRQGYNEQFF
TGTGCCAGCAGCTTAAGGAGACAGGGATACAATGAGCAGTTCTTC
>-|TRBJ2-3|TRBV9|-
CASSPRTTHTDTQYF
TGTGCCAGCAGCCCCCGGACTACCCACACAGATACGCAGTATTTT
>-|TRBJ2-2|TRBV6-5|TRBD1
CASRRDRGNFGELFF
TGTGCCAGCAGACGGGACAGGGGGAATTTCGGGGAGCTGTTTTTT
>-|TRBJ1-5|TRBV4-1|-
CASSQGLNLGPRGNQPQHF
TGCGCCAGCAGCCAAGGTCTTAATCTTGGGCCCCGTGGGAATCAGCCCCAGCATTTT
>few|TRBJ2-2|TRBV5-1|-
CASSPGDTGELFF
TGCGCCAGCAGCCCGGGGGACACCGGGGAGCTGTTTTTT
>-|TRBJ1-5|TRBV27|-
CASSLGLGTFGSQHF
TGTGCCAGCAGTCTCGGGCTGGGGACATTCGGGTCCCAGCATTTT
>-|TRBJ1-3|TRBV30|TRBD1
CAWSVGVGTGVGNTIYF
TGTGCCTGGAGTGTAGGGGTAGGGACAGGGGTTGGAAACACCATATATTTT
>-|TRBJ1-2|TRBV9|TRBD1
CASREQTGGGGYTF
TGTGCCAGCAGGGAACAAACAGGGGGCGGTGGCTACACCTTC
>-|TRBJ1-6|TRBV11-2|TRBD1
CASSLGQGTNSPLHF
TGTGCCAGCAGCTTGGGACAGGGAACTAATTCACCCCTCCACTTT
>few|TRBJ1-3|TRBV3-1/TRBV3-2|-
CASSQGGGSGNTIYF
TGTGCCAGCAGCCAAGGTGGGGGGTCAGGAAACACCATATATTTT
>-|TRBJ2-7|TRBV12-2|-
CASRWVRGNCEQYF
TGTGCAAGTCGCTGGGTAAGGGGGAATTGCGAGCAGTACTTC
>-|TRBJ2-5|TRBV19|TRBD2
CASRETSGAGETQYF
TGTGCCAGTAGGGAGACTAGCGGGGCCGGGGAGACCCAGTACTTC
>-|TRBJ1-3|TRBV6-5|-
CASRSAGGPGNTIYF
TGTGCCAGCAGATCTGCGGGGGGCCCTGGAAACACCATATATTTT
>-|TRBJ2-3|TRBV7-2|TRBD1
CASSLVGTGATDTQYF
TGTGCCAGCAGCTTAGTGGGGACAGGGGCCACAGATACGCAGTATTTT